This T cell receptor beta chain was sequenced for a study of OX40 agonist ivuxolimab in advanced cancers. The CDR3 spans 11 residues. Trimming left V 3 bases short and J 7 bases short, with 7 bases between. Germline assignment: CDR1 MDHEN and CDR2 SYDVKM. The data were produced by immunoSEQ multiplex PCR, yet TCRdb's version contains in-frame clones alone and is incomplete. The repertoire holds 55,000 to 75,000 clones, with around 93% as singletons. V gene TRBV28 combines with J gene TRBJ2-7; D gene unclear. This TCR was recovered from an adult with an advanced solid tumor such as melanoma, head and neck, liver or kidney cancer. Source: CD4+ or CD8+ T cells sorted from blood, taken in a trial of the OX40 agonist ivuxolimab. CDR3 nucleotide sequence: TGTGCCAGCAGTTTGAGTTTGGAGCAGTACTTC. Translating gives CASSLSLEQYF.